Presented here are 23 T cell receptor beta chains from one specimen sequenced in a study of immune evolution from preneoplasia to lung adenocarcinoma. Only in-frame clones appear in the TCRdb table, and some are missing; sequencing was by immunoSEQ multiplex PCR. The table includes 6,000 to 8,500 clones, roughly 74% detected once. The source material was FFPE atypical adenomatous hyperplasia tissue from the lung. This sample's subset: atypical adenomatous hyperplasia (AAH), lung preneoplasia. The origin of the receptors is a donor older than 65 with lung adenocarcinoma. Some clones in this sample may be carry-over from other donors' samples.

The J gene is TRBJ1-5, the V gene TRBV7-8, with 7 bases matching TRBD1. Germline CDR1 reads SGHVS; CDR2 reads FQNEAQ. The V segment lost 6 bases and the J segment 7 bases; nucleotides outside the gene matches: 6. The CDR3 contains 13 residues. The CDR3 DNA reads as TGTGCCAGCAGTCTTGACAGGGACCAGCCCCAGCATTTT. Protein sequence: CASSLDRDQPQHF.

The chain combines TRBV27 with TRBJ2-1; TRBD1 matches 9 bases. V gave up 2 bases and J gave up 6 bases; unmatched junction bases: 5. Germline CDR1 is MNHEY and CDR2 is SMNVEV (reference sequence). The CDR3 is made up of 15 amino acids. CDR3 nucleotides: TGTGCCAGCAGTTTAACCCCGGGACAGGGCAATGAGCAGTTCTTC. Residues: CASSLTPGQGNEQFF.

The chain has TRBV6-5 and TRBJ1-1; D remains unclear. The V and J ends lost 2 bases and 5 bases respectively, with 12 bases between them. The germline V gene encodes CDR1 MNHEY and CDR2 SVGAGI. This CDR3 has 14 amino acids. The DNA for the CDR3 is TGTGCCAGCAGTTACGGCCGGTTATCGACTGAAGCTTTCTTT. Translated, it gives CASSYGRLSTEAFF.

The chain links TRBV6-5 to TRBJ2-1; 9 bases map to TRBD2. The ends lost 2 bases at V and 8 bases at J; junction bases unmatched: 7. Germline lookup yields CDR1 MNHEY and CDR2 SVGAGI. This CDR3 spans 15 amino acids. CDR3 region: CASSYSAGGLDEQFF. As DNA, the CDR3 is TGTGCCAGCAGTTACAGCGCGGGAGGGCTGGATGAGCAGTTCTTC.

V usage is TRBV7-9 and J usage is TRBJ2-5; TRBD2 matches 7 bases. The CDR3 length is 16 residues. V lost 5 bases and J lost 4; bases outside the gene matches: 13. Germline V CDR1 and CDR2: SEHNR, FQNEAQ (reference sequence). The CDR3 is CASSPRWGGIGETQYF. For the CDR3, the DNA is TGTGCCAGCAGCCCTCGATGGGGGGGAATTGGAGAGACCCAGTACTTC.

V usage is TRBV29-1 and J usage is TRBJ1-1; no definite D call. Germline CDR1 and CDR2: SQVTM and ANQGSEA. Trimming left V 4 bases short and J 3 bases short, with 9 bases between. This CDR3 spans 12 amino acids. CDR3 in amino acids: CSVVPSDTEAFF. CDR3 in DNA: TGCAGCGTTGTTCCCTCGGACACTGAAGCTTTCTTT.

This clone occurred a few times. The chain recombines TRBV11-2 with TRBJ1-5; 8 positions match TRBD1. Trimming took 3 bases from V and 7 from J; bases not matched to a gene: 5. This CDR3 contains 14 residues. Germline CDR1 SGHAT, CDR2 FQNNGV. Written as DNA, the CDR3 is TGTGCCAGCAGCTTGGGACAGGTCGACCAGCCCCAGCATTTT. Its translation: CASSLGQVDQPQHF.

The V call is TRBV19, the J call TRBJ1-4; 7 nucleotides match TRBD1. The CDR3 is made up of 14 amino acids. The germline V gene has CDR1 LNHDA and CDR2 SQIVND (reference sequence). V shed 3 bases, J shed 8 bases, and the junction held 6 bases outside the gene matches. CDR3 sequence reads: CASSIRGPGEKLFF. The CDR3 DNA sequence: TGTGCCAGTAGTATTAGGGGGCCGGGGGAAAAACTGTTTTTT.

This rearrangement joins TRBV4-1 to TRBJ2-5; D uncertain. Germline V gene sequence: CDR1 MGHRA, CDR2 YSYEKL. V lost 0 bases, J lost 5 bases, and 13 bases lay in between. The CDR3 runs 15 residues. Written as DNA, the CDR3 is TGCGCCAGCAGCCAAGATCCCCGGGCGCTTGAGACCCAGTACTTC. Translating it yields CASSQDPRALETQYF.

V usage is TRBV14 and J usage is TRBJ2-5, with D unclear. The CDR3 is 12 residues long. Per germline, CDR1 SGHDN and CDR2 FVKESK. The V gene lost 4 bases and the J gene lost 3 bases, with 6 bases spanning the gap. The CDR3 protein is CASSRAEETQYF. CDR3 sequence (DNA): TGTGCCAGCAGCCGGGCTGAAGAGACCCAGTACTTC.

This clone was counted once. The CDR3 spells CASSVQGWGEPQHF. The CDR3 bases are TGTGCCAGCAGCGTACAGGGATGGGGCGAGCCCCAGCATTTT. The chain has TRBV2 and TRBJ1-5, with D possibly being TRBD1 (6 bases). CDR1 SNHLY and CDR2 FYNNEI come from the germline V gene. This CDR3 has 14 residues. Trimming pared 6 bases from V and 8 bases from J, leaving 17 bases between.

The chain is built from TRBV10-3 and TRBJ1-2, with D uncertain. The CDR3 is made up of 9 amino acids. V lost 9 bases, J lost 4 bases, and 3 bases lay in between. Germline CDR1 and CDR2: ENHRY and SYGVKD. This chain's CDR3 is CAIFYGYTF. CDR3 coding DNA: TGTGCCATTTTCTATGGCTACACCTTC.

In DNA form, the CDR3 reads TGTGCCAGCAGCCGATCCGGGACTAGCGGGGGCCCCTTCTACAATGAGCAGTTCTTC. The encoded protein is CASSRSGTSGGPFYNEQFF. V and J are TRBV27 and TRBJ2-1, with 14 bases fitting TRBD2. Trimming at V came to 6 bases and at J to 3 bases, leaving 13 bases not matched to a gene. This CDR3 has 19 amino acids. CDR1 and CDR2 from the germline V gene are MNHEY and SMNVEV (reference sequence).

This clone was recorded once. V gene TRBV5-5 combines with J gene TRBJ1-2, with 8 bases fitting TRBD1. V was clipped by 4 bases and J by 5 bases; unmatched bases: 4. From germline, CDR1 is SGHKS and CDR2 YYEKEE (reference sequence). This CDR3 spans 13 amino acids. The CDR3 loop is CASSQDRGYGYTF. The CDR3 DNA reads as TGTGCCAGCAGCCAAGACAGGGGATATGGCTACACCTTC.

This clone was seen a few times. The chain joins TRBV7-2 to TRBJ2-7; tentatively, D is TRBD1 (5 bases). CDR1 is SGHTA and CDR2 is FQGNSA in the germline V gene. The V and J ends lost 5 bases and 1 base respectively, with 12 bases between them. This CDR3 has 14 residues. This CDR3 is CASSPTTGSYEQYF. The CDR3 DNA follows: TGTGCCAGCAGCCCAACTACAGGATCCTACGAGCAGTACTTC.

V usage is TRBV19 and J usage is TRBJ1-2; D not certain. CDR1 is LNHDA, CDR2 SQIVND, per germline (reference sequence). Between the trimmed V and J ends, which lost 10 bases and 4 bases, there was a span of 7 bases. The CDR3 covers 10 residues. The CDR3 spells CATEGYGYTF. CDR3 nucleotides: TGTGCCACCGAGGGCTATGGCTACACCTTC.

The rearrangement links TRBV7-9 to TRBJ2-1, with a tentative D call TRBD2 (6 bases). The CDR3 length is 13 residues. Germline V gene lookup returns CDR1 SEHNR and CDR2 FQNEAQ (reference sequence). V lost 5 bases, J lost 5 bases, and 10 bases lay in between. CDR3 region: CASSRLEDNEQFF. The DNA of the CDR3 is TGTGCCAGCAGCCGACTAGAGGACAATGAGCAGTTCTTC.

The gene calls are TRBV18 and TRBJ2-7; D is possibly TRBD1 (6 bases). The CDR3 is made up of 13 amino acids. From germline, CDR1 is KGHSH and CDR2 LQKENI. V was pared by 5 bases and J by 6 bases, with 14 bases between. The CDR3 DNA is TGTGCCAGCTCAAGCACAGGGAATGGCGAGCAGTACTTC. It encodes CASSSTGNGEQYF.

DNA of the CDR3: TGTGCCAGCAGTGCGGGATCCTACGAGCAGTACTTC. It translates to CASSAGSYEQYF. The chain recombines TRBV6-6 with TRBJ2-5; tentatively, D is TRBD2 (6 bases). The J call may be faulty, since TRBJ2-7 better matches the DNA end. Germline assignment: CDR1 MNHNY and CDR2 SVGAGI (reference sequence). This CDR3 comprises 12 residues.

This chain uses TRBV9 with TRBJ2-2, with D maybe TRBD2 (6 bases). Trimming shortened V by 0 bases and J by 1 base, and 10 bases separated the two germline ends. CDR1 is SGDLS, CDR2 YYNGEE, per germline. The CDR3 runs to 16 residues. The CDR3 DNA follows: TGTGCCAGCAGCGTAGGGCTAGCGCTGAACACCGGGGAGCTGTTTTTT. As protein: CASSVGLALNTGELFF.

This clone was counted only a few times. The chain has TRBV5-1 and TRBJ2-2; 7 positions agree with TRBD1. Germline lookup yields CDR1 SGHRS and CDR2 YFSETQ. The CDR3 runs 13 residues. V lost 7 bases, J lost 3 bases, and 3 bases stayed unmatched. CDR3 DNA sequence: TGCGCCAGCCGGGACAGATACACCGGGGAGCTGTTTTTT. Translated, it gives CASRDRYTGELFF.

Points on this clone: The junction does not match germline at one end; this may be a read error. The chain combines TRBV7-7 with TRBJ2-5; TRBD1 is a possible D gene (6 bases). CDR1 is SSHAT, CDR2 FNYEAQ, per germline (reference sequence). CDR3 length equals 13 residues. The DNA for the CDR3 is TGTGCTAGCAGCTCGGACAGAGGAGAGACCCAGTACTTC. This codes for CASSSDRGETQYF.

This clone has only one observation. The rearrangement joins TRBV7-2 to TRBJ1-1, with TRBD1 matching over 8 bases. The CDR3 is 14 amino acids. CDR1 is SGHTA, CDR2 FQGNSA, per germline. The trim removed 2 bases at V and 7 bases at J, leaving 6 bases unmatched. CDR3 sequence reads: CASSLTAGGGEAFF. CDR3 coding DNA: TGTGCCAGCAGCTTAACAGCAGGGGGCGGTGAAGCTTTCTTT.